Sequencing of this T cell receptor beta chain was carried out in a study of blood T cell repertoires in COVID-19 (TCRdb year 2020). In terms of the full investigation: Samples covering the acute and convalescent phases of COVID-19 were provided by collaborators in the United States, Italy and Spain. The prospective study material was composed of cDNA or gDNA derived from T cells, B-cell-depleted T cells, or PBMCs. The dataset comprised deeply sampled blood TCRbeta repertoires from subjects exposed to, actively infected with, or recovered from COVID-19. A freely available public database, intended as a resource for researchers studying the immune response to SARS-CoV-2, is where the repertoires were released. Samples came from the ongoing ImmuneRACE study (first 160 participants) plus 1,254 subjects from 6 global collaborators. A de-identified subject ID, COVID-19 status, age in years and sex were almost always included in the sample metadata. Where HLA class I and class II types were available, the types were taken from metadata supplied by the sample provider, not from assay-based typing.

Comment on this clone: Its recognized antigen is unknown. Base qualities are not at hand, and no much larger clone is one base apart.

TCRbeta CDR3 regions were amplified from genomic DNA by means of the immunoSEQ Assay, a bias-controlled multiplex PCR. As for the authors' bioinformatics: The number of nucleated cells in each sample was estimated from the amplification of reference gene primers within the assay. To quantify the absolute abundance of each unique TCRbeta CDR3 rearrangement, sequence reads were collapsed and filtered. For each sample, productive Simpson clonality was calculated as the square root of Simpson's diversity index across productive rearrangements. What TCRdb holds here is the immuneACCESS table cut down to in-frame rearrangements. Part of the clones is not present; checked against another copy, under half of the missing clones reflect an unresolved V gene, and the others are unexplained. V and J calls and clone size come straight from that table; D and trimming were deduced from the DNA. The sample has approximately 330,000 clones on record, 70% to 90% of them singletons. Jointly, the top ten make up roughly 4% of the sample.

Whole blood was collected in K2EDTA tubes by collaborating institutions according to the institutions' own protocols. For TCRbeta analysis, collaborator samples were shipped as frozen whole blood, as isolated PBMCs, or as DNA extracted from either sample type. General findings and caveats noted by the study authors: How much clinical and demographic metadata was included differed by source and by participant, and the metadata was provided uncurated.

Inclusive of the bounding cysteine and phenylalanine, the CDR3 is 16 residues long. This entry keeps only the CDR3 DNA: 48 bases, framed from base 1. CDR1 and CDR2 are read off the germline V gene as ENHRY and SYGVKD. V lost 3 bases and J lost 9 bases, and the count of bases not matched to a germline gene is 9. Recombination connected TRBV10-3 to TRBJ1-6; TRBD1 lines up with 9 middle nucleotides. Sequencing input: peripheral blood. This clonotype originated in a woman in her forties or fifties with active or convalescent COVID-19. CDR3 sequence: CAISDSGQGVGSPLHF. The DNA is as follows: TGTGCCATCAGTGATTCGGGACAGGGCGTCGGTTCACCCCTCCACTTT.